Listed below are T cell receptor beta chains from one sample, sequenced in a study of response to subunit inactivated influenza vaccine. Each CDR3 protein is one row after TCRdb ran MiXCR on the RT-PCR reads. This table has about 540,000 distinct CDR3 sequences, 20% to 25% appearing once. This sample also appeared in a second study, on T cells expressing NK-cell markers.

The material was CD4+ T cells sorted from PBMCs, obtained 12 days after vaccination. These receptors came from a man over 45 who received an inactivated influenza vaccine. CDR3s include the opening cysteine and the closing phenylalanine or tryptophan. Each record gives: V gene, D gene, J gene, clone size, CDR3 protein, CDR3 DNA. D genes are given only for firm matches. Size values are once, few and many counts, or a class for expanded clones, and some rows have none.

v_call: TRBV11-2; d_call: TRBD1; j_call: TRBJ2-1; clone_size: -; cdr3_aa: CASSLAGTGIRYNEQFF; cdr3_nt: TGTGCCAGCAGCTTGGCTGGGACAGGGATCCGTTACAATGAGCAGTTCTTC
v_call: TRBV9; d_call: -; j_call: TRBJ2-3; clone_size: -; cdr3_aa: CASSVGNGGNTDTQYF; cdr3_nt: TGTGCCAGCAGCGTAGGAAACGGGGGTAACACAGATACGCAGTATTTT
v_call: TRBV7-2; d_call: TRBD2; j_call: TRBJ2-3; clone_size: -; cdr3_aa: CASSPRTSGSGTDTQYF; cdr3_nt: TGTGCCAGCAGCCCTCGGACTAGCGGGAGTGGCACAGATACGCAGTATTTT
v_call: TRBV15; d_call: -; j_call: TRBJ2-2; clone_size: -; cdr3_aa: CATSREMADLTGELFF; cdr3_nt: TGTGCCACCAGCAGAGAAATGGCAGACCTCACCGGGGAGCTGTTTTTT
v_call: TRBV12-3/TRBV12-4; d_call: -; j_call: TRBJ1-1; clone_size: -; cdr3_aa: CASSLAGRGSEAFF; cdr3_nt: TGTGCCAGCAGTTTAGCGGGTAGGGGCTCGGAAGCTTTCTTT
v_call: TRBV20-1; d_call: TRBD2; j_call: TRBJ2-3; clone_size: -; cdr3_aa: CSGGGSTDTQYF; cdr3_nt: TGCAGTGGGGGGGGGAGCACAGATACGCAGTATTTT
v_call: TRBV4-1; d_call: TRBD2; j_call: TRBJ2-2; clone_size: -; cdr3_aa: CASSLGLGGQATGELFF; cdr3_nt: TGCGCCAGCAGCCTGGGGTTGGGAGGGCAGGCCACCGGGGAGCTGTTTTTT
v_call: TRBV7-2; d_call: TRBD1; j_call: TRBJ2-7; clone_size: -; cdr3_aa: CASSSQGGQYEQYF; cdr3_nt: TGTGCCAGCAGCTCCCAAGGGGGCCAGTACGAGCAGTACTTC
v_call: TRBV2; d_call: TRBD1; j_call: TRBJ2-3; clone_size: -; cdr3_aa: CASSGDRGTDTQYF; cdr3_nt: TGTGCCAGCAGTGGGGACAGGGGAACAGATACGCAGTATTTT
v_call: TRBV4-3; d_call: -; j_call: TRBJ2-3; clone_size: few; cdr3_aa: CASSRRREDTQYF; cdr3_nt: TGCGCCAGCAGCCGGCGGCGAGAAGATACGCAGTATTTT
v_call: TRBV12-3/TRBV12-4; d_call: TRBD2; j_call: TRBJ2-3; clone_size: few; cdr3_aa: CASSPPVAGGIDTQYF; cdr3_nt: TGTGCCAGCAGTCCCCCAGTAGCGGGAGGTATAGATACGCAGTATTTT
v_call: TRBV5-6; d_call: -; j_call: TRBJ2-7; clone_size: -; cdr3_aa: CASSPQDPYEQYF; cdr3_nt: TGTGCCAGCAGCCCCCAGGACCCCTACGAGCAGTACTTC
v_call: TRBV20-1; d_call: -; j_call: TRBJ1-5; clone_size: -; cdr3_aa: CSGQTGNNQPQHF; cdr3_nt: TGCAGTGGTCAGACTGGGAACAATCAGCCCCAGCATTTT
v_call: TRBV5-6; d_call: TRBD2; j_call: TRBJ2-5; clone_size: -; cdr3_aa: CASSLDLAGVNQETQYF; cdr3_nt: TGTGCCAGCAGCTTGGATCTAGCGGGGGTGAACCAAGAGACCCAGTACTTC
v_call: TRBV24-1; d_call: -; j_call: TRBJ2-3; clone_size: -; cdr3_aa: CATSDPRSSTDTQYF; cdr3_nt: TGTGCCACCAGTGATCCGAGGTCTAGCACAGATACGCAGTATTTT
v_call: TRBV3-1; d_call: -; j_call: TRBJ1-1; clone_size: few; cdr3_aa: CASSQGSLEGTEAFF; cdr3_nt: TGTGCCAGCAGCCAAGGCAGCCTGGAAGGGACTGAAGCTTTCTTT
v_call: TRBV10-3; d_call: -; j_call: TRBJ2-5; clone_size: few; cdr3_aa: CAIGLRERETQYF; cdr3_nt: TGTGCCATCGGTTTGAGGGAGAGGGAGACCCAGTACTTC
v_call: TRBV3-1; d_call: -; j_call: TRBJ1-1; clone_size: -; cdr3_aa: CASSFTGTQEAFF; cdr3_nt: TGTGCCAGCAGTTTTACCGGGACACAAGAAGCTTTCTTT
v_call: TRBV7-8; d_call: TRBD2; j_call: TRBJ2-5; clone_size: -; cdr3_aa: CASSFLAGEYQETQYF; cdr3_nt: TGTGCCAGCAGCTTTTTAGCGGGAGAGTACCAAGAGACCCAGTACTTC
v_call: TRBV29-1; d_call: -; j_call: TRBJ2-5; clone_size: -; cdr3_aa: CSVEKETQYF; cdr3_nt: TGCAGCGTTGAAAAAGAGACCCAGTACTTC
v_call: TRBV7-2; d_call: -; j_call: TRBJ1-1; clone_size: few; cdr3_aa: CASSAGRRNTEAFF; cdr3_nt: TGTGCCAGCAGCGCCGGACGGAGGAACACTGAAGCTTTCTTT
v_call: TRBV6-2/TRBV6-3; d_call: TRBD1; j_call: TRBJ2-2; clone_size: few; cdr3_aa: CASSYRGGEELFF; cdr3_nt: TGTGCCAGCAGTTACCGAGGGGGCGAGGAGCTGTTTTTT
v_call: TRBV29-1; d_call: TRBD1; j_call: TRBJ2-1; clone_size: -; cdr3_aa: CSVEDGTGVGNEQFF; cdr3_nt: TGCAGCGTTGAAGATGGGACAGGGGTGGGTAATGAGCAGTTCTTC
v_call: TRBV5-1; d_call: TRBD1; j_call: TRBJ2-7; clone_size: -; cdr3_aa: CASSLGPGTGLYEQYF; cdr3_nt: TGCGCCAGCAGCCTCGGTCCCGGGACAGGGCTCTACGAGCAGTACTTC
v_call: TRBV5-3; d_call: TRBD2; j_call: TRBJ2-3; clone_size: -; cdr3_aa: CARSPGLAGGSGTDTQYF; cdr3_nt: TGTGCTAGAAGCCCGGGACTAGCGGGGGGCAGCGGCACAGATACGCAGTATTTT
v_call: TRBV4-1; d_call: -; j_call: TRBJ1-1; clone_size: few; cdr3_aa: CASRPVQNTEAFF; cdr3_nt: TGCGCCAGCAGACCGGTTCAGAACACTGAAGCTTTCTTT
v_call: TRBV6-1; d_call: TRBD1; j_call: TRBJ2-3; clone_size: once; cdr3_aa: CASRPDRVGTDTQYF; cdr3_nt: TGTGCCAGCAGACCCGACAGGGTGGGCACAGATACGCAGTATTTT
v_call: TRBV7-2; d_call: -; j_call: TRBJ2-6; clone_size: -; cdr3_aa: CASSLEISGANVLTF; cdr3_nt: TGTGCCAGCAGCTTAGAGATCTCTGGGGCCAACGTCCTGACTTTC
v_call: TRBV19; d_call: -; j_call: TRBJ1-1; clone_size: -; cdr3_aa: CASSMSGNTEAFF; cdr3_nt: TGTGCCAGTAGTATGTCGGGAAACACTGAAGCTTTCTTT
v_call: TRBV25-1; d_call: TRBD1; j_call: TRBJ2-1; clone_size: many; cdr3_aa: CASRKGTGPYNEQFF; cdr3_nt: TGTGCCAGCAGAAAAGGGACAGGGCCTTACAATGAGCAGTTCTTC
v_call: TRBV4-2; d_call: TRBD1; j_call: TRBJ1-5; clone_size: -; cdr3_aa: CASSHKTGGYQPQHF; cdr3_nt: TGTGCCAGCAGCCACAAGACAGGGGGGTATCAGCCCCAGCATTTT
v_call: TRBV18; d_call: -; j_call: TRBJ2-7; clone_size: -; cdr3_aa: CASSPQKRRGIPYEQYF; cdr3_nt: TGTGCCAGCTCACCACAAAAACGTAGGGGGATTCCCTACGAGCAGTACTTC
v_call: TRBV29-1; d_call: TRBD2; j_call: TRBJ2-5; clone_size: -; cdr3_aa: CSVVFLAGVGETQYF; cdr3_nt: TGCAGCGTTGTTTTTCTAGCGGGAGTCGGGGAGACCCAGTACTTC
v_call: TRBV20-1; d_call: -; j_call: TRBJ2-1; clone_size: -; cdr3_aa: CSARTTRRETTQFF; cdr3_nt: TGCAGTGCTAGAACCACCAGGCGGGAAACCACGCAGTTCTTC
v_call: TRBV7-2; d_call: TRBD2; j_call: TRBJ2-5; clone_size: -; cdr3_aa: CASSLRRTSEETQYF; cdr3_nt: TGTGCCAGCAGCTTAAGACGGACTAGCGAAGAGACCCAGTACTTC
v_call: TRBV7-8; d_call: -; j_call: TRBJ2-1; clone_size: -; cdr3_aa: CASSPPRTINEQFF; cdr3_nt: TGTGCCAGCAGCCCCCCACGGACTATCAATGAGCAGTTCTTC
v_call: TRBV18; d_call: TRBD1; j_call: TRBJ2-3; clone_size: -; cdr3_aa: CASSPLGQGATDTQYF; cdr3_nt: TGTGCCAGCTCACCACTAGGGCAGGGGGCAACAGATACGCAGTATTTT
v_call: TRBV15; d_call: -; j_call: TRBJ2-3; clone_size: few; cdr3_aa: CATSRATRTDTQYF; cdr3_nt: TGTGCCACCAGCAGAGCCACCCGCACAGATACGCAGTATTTT
v_call: TRBV7-9; d_call: TRBD1; j_call: TRBJ2-5; clone_size: -; cdr3_aa: CASSPPRNRGQETQYF; cdr3_nt: TGTGCCAGCAGCCCACCCCGGAACAGGGGACAAGAGACCCAGTACTTC
v_call: TRBV20-1; d_call: TRBD2; j_call: TRBJ2-1; clone_size: -; cdr3_aa: CSARDFAGLAGEANEQFF; cdr3_nt: TGCAGTGCTAGAGATTTTGCAGGACTAGCGGGAGAGGCCAATGAGCAGTTCTTC
v_call: TRBV20-1; d_call: -; j_call: TRBJ2-3; clone_size: -; cdr3_aa: CSAKTPGTEYTTQYF; cdr3_nt: TGCAGTGCTAAAACTCCCGGGACCGAGTATACTACGCAGTATTTT
v_call: TRBV28; d_call: -; j_call: TRBJ2-6; clone_size: -; cdr3_aa: CASSPPKGAPGANVLTF; cdr3_nt: TGTGCCAGCAGTCCCCCCAAGGGAGCGCCTGGGGCCAACGTCCTGACTTTC
v_call: TRBV5-1; d_call: -; j_call: TRBJ1-1; clone_size: -; cdr3_aa: CASSLELSNTEAFF; cdr3_nt: TGCGCCAGCAGCTTGGAACTCTCAAACACTGAAGCTTTCTTT
v_call: TRBV6-1; d_call: TRBD2; j_call: TRBJ2-5; clone_size: -; cdr3_aa: CASSEPLAGRETQYF; cdr3_nt: TGTGCCAGCAGTGAACCGCTAGCGGGAAGGGAGACCCAGTACTTC
v_call: TRBV7-2; d_call: -; j_call: TRBJ1-2; clone_size: few; cdr3_aa: CASSLSTADYGYTF; cdr3_nt: TGTGCCAGCAGCTTATCCACCGCTGACTATGGCTACACCTTC
v_call: TRBV5-1; d_call: -; j_call: TRBJ2-5; clone_size: -; cdr3_aa: CASCLSQGSQETQYF; cdr3_nt: TGCGCCAGCTGCTTGAGTCAGGGGTCCCAAGAGACCCAGTACTTC
v_call: TRBV7-9; d_call: -; j_call: TRBJ2-7; clone_size: -; cdr3_aa: CASSIRGGRGLEQYF; cdr3_nt: TGTGCCAGCAGCATACGTGGAGGACGGGGACTCGAGCAGTACTTC
v_call: TRBV5-1; d_call: TRBD1; j_call: TRBJ2-3; clone_size: -; cdr3_aa: CASSLEGQGTNTQYF; cdr3_nt: TGCGCCAGCAGCTTGGAGGGACAGGGGACAAATACGCAGTATTTT
v_call: TRBV20-1; d_call: -; j_call: TRBJ1-1; clone_size: medium-sized; cdr3_aa: CSAVPMRTEAFF; cdr3_nt: TGCAGTGCAGTGCCGATGCGCACTGAAGCTTTCTTT
v_call: TRBV4-1; d_call: -; j_call: TRBJ2-3; clone_size: -; cdr3_aa: CASSQRPSDTQYF; cdr3_nt: TGCGCCAGCAGCCAACGCCCTTCGGATACGCAGTATTTT
v_call: TRBV6-1; d_call: -; j_call: TRBJ2-3; clone_size: -; cdr3_aa: CASSEARSSTDTQYF; cdr3_nt: TGTGCCAGCAGTGAAGCGCGCAGCAGCACAGATACGCAGTATTTT
v_call: TRBV19; d_call: TRBD2; j_call: TRBJ2-1; clone_size: -; cdr3_aa: CASSNPPVWTSGNNEQFF; cdr3_nt: TGTGCCAGTAGTAACCCCCCTGTTTGGACTAGCGGGAACAATGAGCAGTTCTTC
v_call: TRBV6-1; d_call: TRBD1; j_call: TRBJ2-5; clone_size: -; cdr3_aa: CASSDTGVTQYF; cdr3_nt: TGTGCCAGCAGTGATACAGGGGTGACCCAGTACTTC
v_call: TRBV5-1; d_call: -; j_call: TRBJ1-5; clone_size: -; cdr3_aa: CASSPGPLSNQPQHF; cdr3_nt: TGCGCCAGCAGCCCAGGGCCTCTTAGCAATCAGCCCCAGCATTTT
v_call: TRBV9; d_call: -; j_call: TRBJ2-2; clone_size: -; cdr3_aa: CASSVSGAFRNTGELFF; cdr3_nt: TGTGCCAGCAGCGTTTCCGGGGCATTCCGGAACACCGGGGAGCTGTTTTTT
v_call: TRBV20-1; d_call: -; j_call: TRBJ2-1; clone_size: few; cdr3_aa: CSARDSMVAAFF; cdr3_nt: TGCAGTGCTAGAGATTCTATGGTGGCGGCGTTCTTC
v_call: TRBV20-1; d_call: -; j_call: TRBJ1-1; clone_size: few; cdr3_aa: CSARPGSREAFF; cdr3_nt: TGCAGTGCTAGGCCAGGGTCACGGGAAGCTTTCTTT
v_call: TRBV11-2; d_call: -; j_call: TRBJ1-2; clone_size: -; cdr3_aa: CASSLYLSNRKRVDGYTF; cdr3_nt: TGTGCCAGCAGCTTATACTTGTCGAACAGGAAGCGGGTGGATGGCTACACCTTC